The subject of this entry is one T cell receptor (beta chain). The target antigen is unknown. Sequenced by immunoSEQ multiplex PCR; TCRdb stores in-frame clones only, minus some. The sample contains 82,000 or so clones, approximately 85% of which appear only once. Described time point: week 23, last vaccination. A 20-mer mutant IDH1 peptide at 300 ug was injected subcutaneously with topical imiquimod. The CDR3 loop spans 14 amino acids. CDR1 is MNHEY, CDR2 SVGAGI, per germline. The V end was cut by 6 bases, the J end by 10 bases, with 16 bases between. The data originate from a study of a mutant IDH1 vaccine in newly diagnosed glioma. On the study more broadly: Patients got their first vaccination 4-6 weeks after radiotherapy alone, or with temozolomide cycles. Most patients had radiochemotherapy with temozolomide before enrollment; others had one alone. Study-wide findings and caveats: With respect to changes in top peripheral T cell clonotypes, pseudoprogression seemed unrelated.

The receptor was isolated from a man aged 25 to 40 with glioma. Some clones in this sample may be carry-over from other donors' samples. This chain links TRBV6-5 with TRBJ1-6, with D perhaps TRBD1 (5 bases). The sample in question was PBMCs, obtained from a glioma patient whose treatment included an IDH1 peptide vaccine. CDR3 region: CASRTGTPGSPLHF. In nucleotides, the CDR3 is TGTGCCAGCAGAACTGGGACCCCCGGGTCACCCCTCCACTTT.